The T cell receptor beta chain under discussion was sequenced for a study of cytomegalovirus exposure and HLA in healthy donors. Study background: Out of 150 million to 200 million T cells, an earlier analysis found some 120 million unique TCR beta sequences in total.

The CDR3 sequence is 13 residues long. J lost 6 bases, V lost 5 bases, and 7 bases had no gene match. Germline V gene sequence: CDR1 SQVTM, CDR2 ANQGSEA. Both 60 Vbeta primers and 13 Jbeta primers went into the PCR. Repertoires were generated with immunoSEQ multiplex PCR, while TCRdb's copy carries only in-frame clones and drops some. The data contain about 200,000 clones, 65% to 80% of them singletons. As concerns this clone: Its antigen is not known.

Whole-study results and caveats: Later findings reportedly placed an Asian-associated ancestry cluster below the approximately 670-donor mean for N-insertions.

The chain couples TRBV29-1 to TRBJ2-3; 8 nucleotides match TRBD1. Sample: PBMCs. This receptor was taken from a woman aged 30 to 39 in good health and CMV-seropositive. CDR3 coding DNA: TGCAGCGTTCGGACAGGGAGAAGGGATACGCAGTATTTT. Translating it yields CSVRTGRRDTQYF.